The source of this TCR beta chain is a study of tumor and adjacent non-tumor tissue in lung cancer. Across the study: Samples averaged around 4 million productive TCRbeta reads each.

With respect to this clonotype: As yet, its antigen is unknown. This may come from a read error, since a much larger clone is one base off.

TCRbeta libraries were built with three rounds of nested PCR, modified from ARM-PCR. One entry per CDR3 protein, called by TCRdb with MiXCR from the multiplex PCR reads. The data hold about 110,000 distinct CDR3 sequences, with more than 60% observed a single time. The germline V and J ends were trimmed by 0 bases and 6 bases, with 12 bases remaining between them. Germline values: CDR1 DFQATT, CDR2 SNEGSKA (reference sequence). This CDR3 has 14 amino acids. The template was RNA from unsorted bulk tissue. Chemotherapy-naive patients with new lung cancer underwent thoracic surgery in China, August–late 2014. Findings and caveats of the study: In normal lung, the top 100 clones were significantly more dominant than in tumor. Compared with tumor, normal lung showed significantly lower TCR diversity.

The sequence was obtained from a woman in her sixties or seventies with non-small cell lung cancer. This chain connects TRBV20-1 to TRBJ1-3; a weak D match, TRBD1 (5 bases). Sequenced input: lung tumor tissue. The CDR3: CSARDSGGVNTIYF. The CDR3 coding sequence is TGCAGTGCTAGAGATTCGGGGGGAGTAAACACCATATATTTT.